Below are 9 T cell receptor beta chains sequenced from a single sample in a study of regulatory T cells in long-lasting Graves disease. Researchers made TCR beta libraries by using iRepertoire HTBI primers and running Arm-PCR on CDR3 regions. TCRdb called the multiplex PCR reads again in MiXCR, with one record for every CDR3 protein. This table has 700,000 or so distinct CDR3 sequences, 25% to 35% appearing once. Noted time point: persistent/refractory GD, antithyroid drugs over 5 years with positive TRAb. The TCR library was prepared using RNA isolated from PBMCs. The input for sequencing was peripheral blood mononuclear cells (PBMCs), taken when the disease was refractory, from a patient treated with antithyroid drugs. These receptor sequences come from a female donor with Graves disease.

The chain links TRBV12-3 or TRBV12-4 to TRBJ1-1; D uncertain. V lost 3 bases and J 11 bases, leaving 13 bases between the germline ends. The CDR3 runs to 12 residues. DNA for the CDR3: TGTGCCAGCAGTTTTCGGCATAGTGAGGCTTTCTTT. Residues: CASSFRHSEAFF.

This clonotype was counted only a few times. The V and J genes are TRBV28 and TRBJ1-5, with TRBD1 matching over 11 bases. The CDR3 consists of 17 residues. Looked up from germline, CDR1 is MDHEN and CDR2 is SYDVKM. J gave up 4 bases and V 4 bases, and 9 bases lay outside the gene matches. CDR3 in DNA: TGTGCCAGCAGTTCCAGGGGGACAGGGGGTGGTAATCAGCCCCAGCATTTT. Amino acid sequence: CASSSRGTGGGNQPQHF.

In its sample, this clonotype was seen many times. The CDR3 here is CASSIEGRGFYGYTF. CDR3 DNA sequence: TGTGCCAGTAGTATAGAGGGCAGGGGGTTCTATGGCTACACCTTC. V and J are TRBV19 and TRBJ1-2, with TRBD1 matching over 7 bases. V lost 0 bases, J lost 4 bases, and 5 bases stayed unmatched. This CDR3 contains 15 residues. The V gene's germline CDR1 is LNHDA and CDR2 SQIVND (reference sequence).

The CDR3 bases are TGTGCCAGCAGCCAAAAGCCGGATCCTAACTATGGCTACACCTTC. The encoded protein is CASSQKPDPNYGYTF. The rearrangement links TRBV3-1 to TRBJ1-2; unclear D gene. The germline V and J ends were trimmed by 2 bases and 0 bases, with 10 bases remaining between them. The germline CDR1 and CDR2 sequences are LGHDT and YNNKEL (reference sequence). The CDR3 consists of 15 residues.

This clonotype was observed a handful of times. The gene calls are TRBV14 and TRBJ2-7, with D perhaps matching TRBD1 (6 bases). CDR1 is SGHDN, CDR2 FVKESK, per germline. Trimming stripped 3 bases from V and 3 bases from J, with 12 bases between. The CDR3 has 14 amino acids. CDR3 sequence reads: CASSQTGVLYEQYF. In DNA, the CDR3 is TGTGCCAGCAGCCAGACAGGAGTCCTCTACGAGCAGTACTTC.

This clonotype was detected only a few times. Here the CDR3 DNA reads TGTGCCAGCTCATGGGACAGACTCAATCAGCCCCAGCATTTT. Translating gives CASSWDRLNQPQHF. The rearrangement links TRBV18 to TRBJ1-5; TRBD1 agrees at 7 bases. This CDR3 is 14 amino acids long. Trimming cost V 5 bases and J 3 bases; bases outside gene matches: 4. From germline, CDR1 is KGHSH and CDR2 LQKENI.

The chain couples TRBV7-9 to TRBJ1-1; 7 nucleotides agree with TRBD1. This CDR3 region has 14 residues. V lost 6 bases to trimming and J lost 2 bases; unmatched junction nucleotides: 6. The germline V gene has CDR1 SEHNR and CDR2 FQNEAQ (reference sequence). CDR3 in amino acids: CASRAGTENTEAFF. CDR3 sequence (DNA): TGTGCCAGCAGAGCCGGGACAGAAAACACTGAAGCTTTCTTT.

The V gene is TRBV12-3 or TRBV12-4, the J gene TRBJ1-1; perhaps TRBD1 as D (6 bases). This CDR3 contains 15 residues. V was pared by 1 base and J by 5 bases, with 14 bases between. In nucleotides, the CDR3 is TGTGCCAGCAGTTTAGAGGCGGGGGCTGGAACTGAAGCTTTCTTT. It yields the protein CASSLEAGAGTEAFF.

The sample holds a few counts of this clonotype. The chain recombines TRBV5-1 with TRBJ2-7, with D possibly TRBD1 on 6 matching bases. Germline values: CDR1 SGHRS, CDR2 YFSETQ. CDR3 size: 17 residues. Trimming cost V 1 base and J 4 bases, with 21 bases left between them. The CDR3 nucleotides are TGCGCCAGCAGCTTGACAGGGTTCTCCGAGGTTCATTACGAGCAGTACTTC. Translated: CASSLTGFSEVHYEQYF. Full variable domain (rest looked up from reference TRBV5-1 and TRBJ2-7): KAGVTQTPRYLIKTRGQQVTLSCSPISGHRSVSWYQQTPGQGLQFLFEYFSETQRNKGNFPGRFSGRQFSNSRSEMNVSTLELGDSALYLCASSLTGFSEVHYEQYFGPGTRLTVT.